Shown below are 7 T cell receptor beta chains from a single sample sequenced in a study of T cells in Graves' hyperthyroidism and ophthalmopathy. Amplified regions were TCR beta CDR3 sequences from RNA transcripts. Using the HTBI primer set, a first-round RT-PCR was run on the TCR CDR3. TCRdb reprocessed the multiplex PCR reads with MiXCR, giving one entry per CDR3 protein. The table shows about 610,000 distinct CDR3 sequences, with over 12% occurring only once. Sequencing was done on a sample of blood. The receptor set was obtained from a woman aged 40 to 50 with Graves' ophthalmopathy.

The V and J genes are TRBV6-5 and TRBJ2-2, with TRBD2 matching 10 bases. Germline CDR1 MNHEY, CDR2 SVGAGI. After removal of 4 bases from V and 8 bases from J, the junction contained 13 bases not matched to a gene. This CDR3 is 17 amino acids long. CDR3 bases: TGTGCCAGCAGTTGGGGGGGGCTAGCGGGAGCAACTGGGGAGCTGTTTTTT. Translating gives CASSWGGLAGATGELFF.

The V call is TRBV6-1, the J call TRBJ2-2, with 12 bases aligning to TRBD2. This CDR3 contains 16 residues. Germline CDR1 MNHNS, CDR2 SASEGT. V shed 6 bases and J 3 bases; nucleotides not matched to a gene: 5. CDR3 DNA: TGTGCCAGCAGCCTAGGACTAGCGGGATACACCGGGGAGCTGTTTTTT. It specifies CASSLGLAGYTGELFF.

The table lists this clonotype with many counts. The V call is TRBV6-1, the J call TRBJ2-4, with 11 bases identical to TRBD1. Germline lookup yields CDR1 MNHNS and CDR2 SASEGT. This CDR3 region has 16 residues. Losses at the gene ends were 8 bases for V and 0 bases for J; bases not matched to a gene: 6. The CDR3 here is CASGTGGVLAKNIQYF. The CDR3 DNA is TGTGCCAGCGGGACAGGGGGAGTCCTAGCCAAAAACATTCAGTACTTC.

This clonotype came up a few times. The chain employs TRBV6-1 and TRBJ1-2; D gene ambiguous. The CDR3 totals 14 residues. Trimming removed 2 bases from V and 2 bases from J, with 9 bases in between. CDR1 is MNHNS and CDR2 is SASEGT in the germline V gene. This CDR3 is CASSESDYNYGYTF. The CDR3 region has the DNA TGTGCCAGCAGTGAATCCGACTACAACTATGGCTACACCTTC.

This clonotype has ten or more counts. V and J are TRBV29-1 and TRBJ2-5; 9 bases agree with TRBD1. CDR1 SQVTM and CDR2 ANQGSEA come from the germline V gene. The CDR3 covers 12 residues. This CDR3 is CSVGQGGETQYF. The DNA of the CDR3 is TGCAGTGTGGGACAGGGAGGGGAGACCCAGTACTTC.

This clonotype was counted many times. CDR3 sequence reads: CASSPGTSYYEQYF. As DNA, the CDR3 is TGTGCCAGCAGTCCAGGGACTAGCTACTACGAGCAGTACTTC. This sequence joins TRBV12-3 or TRBV12-4 and TRBJ2-7, with 9 bases identical to TRBD2. With 5 bases clipped from V and 3 bases from J, the junction kept 5 bases outside the gene matches. The CDR3 is made up of 14 amino acids.

At least ten counts were recorded for this clonotype. The chain recombines TRBV12-3 or TRBV12-4 with TRBJ2-2; TRBD1 is a possible D gene (5 bases). The CDR3 is 14 amino acids. The V gene lost 9 bases and the J gene lost 3 bases, with 14 bases spanning the gap. CDR3 DNA: TGTGCCAGTACACTACAGGCGGACACCGGGGAGCTGTTTTTT. This encodes CASTLQADTGELFF.